The text below deals with one TCR beta chain. This clone was found a few times. This receptor's antigen is unknown. Per-nucleotide qualities are absent, and no much larger clonotype sits a single base away. This sample was taken from a study of T cell responses to AZD1222 COVID-19 vaccine (TCRdb year 2021). Broadly, across the study: AZD1222 recipients given second doses at about 4 weeks or at about 12 weeks were pooled, since spike-specific TCR depth and breadth were not found to differ between the two schedules. TCR sequencing covered some 250 trial participants: 207 given two doses of AZD1222 and around 26 given two doses of MenACWY control vaccine. Trial participants were enrolled by age into subgroups of 18-55, 56-69 and 70-plus years, and 148, 28 and 57 TCR-sequenced participants, respectively, were included in these subgroups.

The CDR3 regions of human TCRbeta chains were analyzed by immunosequencing. In the paper's pipeline: Repertoire TCRs were checked for matches against a reference library of SARS-CoV-2-specific TCRs that had been generated using the MIRA antigen-specificity platform. Breadth was defined as the fraction of unique TCRs that were SARS-CoV-2-associated, and depth was defined as the fraction of total T cells that were SARS-CoV-2-associated. Using the MIRA data, each spike-specific TCR was assigned both to the spike region to which the TCR was reactive and to a CD4 or CD8 class. Log10-transformed breadth and depth values were compared by one-way ANOVA with Sidak's multiple comparisons tests. TCRdb carries this immuneACCESS record with in-frame sequences only. Its versions omit some clonotypes, under half of them owing to an unresolved V gene in the studies checked, with the rest unexplained. The DNA gave D and trimming, while V, J and clone size come from that table. The table for this sample lists some 63,000 clones; roughly 82% of them were counted only once. The ten largest clones add up to 20% of the sample.

This specimen's time point label, per the study, means: baseline before first vaccination. Samples from vaccinated people were obtained from the UK trials COV001 and COV002, which included a single-blind randomized controlled phase 2/3 trial of AZD1222 (ChAdOx1 nCoV-19) in healthy adults. For TCRbeta chain sequencing, PBMC samples from trial participants were taken at day 0 and at day 28 after the second dose. Here is what the overall study found, with its caveats: Participants were mostly white British and included more females than males, and it was suggested by the authors that clonal diversity may have been underestimated. Conclusions about previously exposed vaccinees were limited because only a handful of AZD1222 recipients were SARS-CoV-2 seropositive at baseline. Nearly half of unique spike-specific TCRs reportedly recognized epitopes outside regions mutated in the B.1.351 and B.1.1.7 variants. No day 14 peak-response samples were available, so repertoires were characterized only after the peak T cell response. CD4 TCRs associated with the vaccine covered the entire spike protein, and the dominant responses were in regions 160-218 and 743-854. A significant rise in spike-specific TCR breadth and depth was observed after two AZD1222 doses relative to day 0 and relative to MenACWY recipients. In the small 56-69-year group, the increase in depth fell short of significance, most likely because of low power.

The material sequenced was peripheral blood, taken on day 0 of AZD1222 vaccination. This clonotype originated in an adult in good health.

The DNA sequence reads TGCAGTGCTAGAAACAACTACGAGCAGTACTTC. Its protein reads: CSARNNYEQYF. The rearranged chain carries TRBV20-1 and TRBJ2-7; the D gene cannot be named for sure. Reading the germline V gene (reference sequence) gives CDR1 DFQATT and CDR2 SNEGSKA. The CDR3 has 11 amino acids, counting the end cysteine and phenylalanine. Solely the CDR3 DNA is kept, with 33 bases framed from the first base. The V and J ends are trimmed by 2 bases and 3 bases, leaving 5 bases between them.